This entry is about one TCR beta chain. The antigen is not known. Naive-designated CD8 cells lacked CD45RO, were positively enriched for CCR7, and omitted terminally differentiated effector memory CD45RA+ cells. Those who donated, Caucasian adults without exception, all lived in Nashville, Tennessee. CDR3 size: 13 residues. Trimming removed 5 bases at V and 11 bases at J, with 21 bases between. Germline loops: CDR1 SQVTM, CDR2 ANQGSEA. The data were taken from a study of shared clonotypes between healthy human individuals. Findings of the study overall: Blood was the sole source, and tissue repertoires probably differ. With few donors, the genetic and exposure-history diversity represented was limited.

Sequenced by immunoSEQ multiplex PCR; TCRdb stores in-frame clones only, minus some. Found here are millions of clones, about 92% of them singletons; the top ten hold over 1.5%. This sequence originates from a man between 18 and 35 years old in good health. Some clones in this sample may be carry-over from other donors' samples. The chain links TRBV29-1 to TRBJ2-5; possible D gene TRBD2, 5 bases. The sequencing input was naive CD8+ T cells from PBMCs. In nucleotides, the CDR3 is TGCAGCGTTCTCTCAAGACGGGATGGGGAGCAGTACTTC. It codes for CSVLSRRDGEQYF.